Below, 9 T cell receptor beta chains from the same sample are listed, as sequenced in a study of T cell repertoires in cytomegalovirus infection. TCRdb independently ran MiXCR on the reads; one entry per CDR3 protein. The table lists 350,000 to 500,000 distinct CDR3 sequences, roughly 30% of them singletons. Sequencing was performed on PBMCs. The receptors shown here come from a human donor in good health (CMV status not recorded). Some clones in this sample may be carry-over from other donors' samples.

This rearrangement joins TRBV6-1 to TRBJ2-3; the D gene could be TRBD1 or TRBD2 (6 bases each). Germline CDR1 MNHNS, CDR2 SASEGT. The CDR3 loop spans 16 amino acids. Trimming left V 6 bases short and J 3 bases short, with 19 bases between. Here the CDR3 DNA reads TGTGCCAGCAGGGGCCTCTTGGCGGGGACAACAGATACGCAGTATTTT. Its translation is CASRGLLAGTTDTQYF.

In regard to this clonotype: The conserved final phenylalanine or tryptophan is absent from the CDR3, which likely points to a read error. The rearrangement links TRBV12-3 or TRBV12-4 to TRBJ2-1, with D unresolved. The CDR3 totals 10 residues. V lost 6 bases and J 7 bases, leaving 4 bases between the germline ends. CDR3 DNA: TGTGCCAGCAGACAGAATGAGCAGTTCTTA. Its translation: CASRQNEQFL.

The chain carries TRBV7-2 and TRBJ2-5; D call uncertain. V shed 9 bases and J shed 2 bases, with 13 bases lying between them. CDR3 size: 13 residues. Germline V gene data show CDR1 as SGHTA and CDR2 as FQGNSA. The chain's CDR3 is CASSPTSQETQYF. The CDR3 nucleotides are TGTGCCAGTTCGCCCACCTCTCAAGAGACCCAGTACTTC.

CDR3 sequence reads: CSALDRQLLNQPQHF. The CDR3 nucleotides read TGCAGTGCTTTAGACAGGCAACTACTCAATCAGCCCCAGCATTTT. V usage is TRBV20-1 and J usage is TRBJ1-5, with D possibly matching TRBD1 (6 bases). V lost 5 bases and J lost 3, with 17 bases in between. Germline loops: CDR1 DFQATT, CDR2 SNEGSKA (reference sequence). The CDR3 length is 15 residues.

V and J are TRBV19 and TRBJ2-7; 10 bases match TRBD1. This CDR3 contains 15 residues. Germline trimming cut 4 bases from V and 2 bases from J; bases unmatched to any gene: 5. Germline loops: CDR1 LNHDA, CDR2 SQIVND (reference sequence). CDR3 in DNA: TGTGCCAGTAGTAACGCCGGGACAGGGGCCTACGAGCAGTACTTC. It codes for CASSNAGTGAYEQYF.

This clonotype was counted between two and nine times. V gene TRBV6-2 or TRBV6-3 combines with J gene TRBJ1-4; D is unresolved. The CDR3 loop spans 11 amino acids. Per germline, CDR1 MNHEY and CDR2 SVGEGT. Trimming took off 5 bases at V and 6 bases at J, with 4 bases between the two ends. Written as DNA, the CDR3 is TGTGCCAGCAGTCACCATGAAAAACTGTTTTTT. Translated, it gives CASSHHEKLFF.

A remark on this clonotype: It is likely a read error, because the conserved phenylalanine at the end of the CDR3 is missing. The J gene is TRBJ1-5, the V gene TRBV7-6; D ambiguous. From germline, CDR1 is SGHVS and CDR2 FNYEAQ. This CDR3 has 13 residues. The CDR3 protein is CASSLSRDQPQHL. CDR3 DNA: TGTGCCAGCAGCTTATCAAGAGATCAGCCACAGCATTTA.

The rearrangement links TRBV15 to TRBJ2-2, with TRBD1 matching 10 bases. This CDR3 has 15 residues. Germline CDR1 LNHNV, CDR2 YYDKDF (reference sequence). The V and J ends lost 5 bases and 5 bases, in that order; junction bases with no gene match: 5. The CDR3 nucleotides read TGTGCCACCAGCTTTCGGACAGGGGGGACCGGGGAGCTGTTTTTT. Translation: CATSFRTGGTGELFF.

The CDR3 nucleotides are TGTGCCAGCAGTTTAGACAGGTTGAGCTCCTACGAGCAGTACTTC. It codes for CASSLDRLSSYEQYF. This chain connects TRBV12-3 or TRBV12-4 to TRBJ2-7, with a tentative D call TRBD1 (5 bases). Trimming pared 1 base from V and 0 bases from J, leaving 10 bases between. This CDR3 is built from 15 residues.